The rows below give T cell receptor beta chains drawn from one sample of a study of blood T cell repertoires in COVID-19. TCRdb's copy holds only in-frame clones and misses some; the assay was immunoSEQ multiplex PCR. The profile covers roughly 300,000 clones, with roughly 86% appearing a single time and about 1.7% taken by the ten largest. The source material was peripheral blood. The source is a woman younger than 45 with COVID-19, enrolled during active disease. Both conserved end residues are trimmed from each CDR3.

v_call cdr3_aa
TRBV11-1 ASSSAWTGNTEAF
TRBV2 ASRRGQASYGYT
TRBV9 ASSPQGGVGGNTIY
TRBV6-2/TRBV6-3 ASSYIRFSAKNIQY
TRBV11-2 ASSRLGRVQETQY
TRBV5-6 ASSLVAGNDQQF
TRBV28 ASSLYNNYGYT
TRBV7-2 ASSSTGDIHQPQH
TRBV5-1 ASSLSTGGAETQY
TRBV27 ASSLTGFTGELF
TRBV2 ASKNRGGTGELF
TRBV4-2 ASNPGLAMGPSYNEQF
TRBV19 ASSIQGAPGYT
TRBV5-1 ASRGGEQMNTEAF
TRBV28 ASSSPGQGGPEAF
TRBV15 ATSPGAGNTIY
TRBV9 ASSVGSRSGNEQF
TRBV29-1 SVEGLGQGALEAF
TRBV7-6 ASSLNGGRIETQY
TRBV5-1 ASSLTSGVSTDTQY
TRBV9 ASSVDHRLNTEAF
TRBV7-2 ASRAGSTDTQY